This T cell receptor beta chain comes out of a study of T cells after yellow fever vaccination (dated by TCRdb to between 2017 and 2020). At the level of the whole study: Libraries from fractions with low cell numbers were prepared with the SMART-Seq v4 Ultra Low Input RNA kit. Bulk TCR alpha and beta repertoires were sequenced longitudinally to track T-cell clones before and after primary and booster YFV17D yellow fever vaccination. Two healthy male donors made up the cohort, one aged 18 to 30 years and the other aged 30 to 40 years. Bulk PBMC replicates and cell subsets were isolated from blood drawn at multiple timepoints before and after both primary and secondary immunization.

The study at large found these results: FACS-sorted repertoires could contain abundant contaminating clonotypes from the bulk population, so computational filtering was required. A small fraction of clonotypes showed up in both the CD4 and CD8 compartments, probably as a result of convergent recombination. Only a couple of donors were included in the study, so the extent to which the findings can be generalized is limited. Compared with the primary T-cell response, the secondary T-cell response was weaker but faster, peaking on day 5 rather than day 15. After the booster, most of the clones that had expanded following primary vaccination were detected again (almost 98% of CD4 and around 88% of CD8), which suggests that memory was broadly maintained.

The germline V gene sets CDR1 to SGHRS and CDR2 to YFSETQ. V and J are trimmed by 4 bases and 4 bases, and the gene matches miss 7 bases of the junction. The CDR3 measures 15 amino acids from cysteine to phenylalanine. This entry keeps only the CDR3 DNA: 45 bases, framed from base 1. The sample's treatment or condition label, in plain terms: live attenuated yellow fever vaccine strain. Two biological replicates of bulk PBMCs were collected at each blood-draw timepoint. A standard Ficoll-Paque protocol was used to isolate PBMCs from peripheral blood. TriZol was used to extract RNA from bulk PBMCs, from CD4 and CD8 fractions, and from dextramer-positive and dextramer-negative fractions. As regards this clonotype: Its antigen remains undetermined. No base quality information exists; no much larger clone differs at one position.

The run used an Illumina NovaSeq 6000. TCR cDNA was synthesized by 5'RACE template switching, through which a universal primer site and unique molecular identifiers were introduced. Priming of cDNA synthesis was performed from both the TCR alpha and TCR beta constant segments. Library amplification involved two PCR steps, and the second step added sample barcodes and sequencing adapters. Sequencing of libraries was done on Illumina HiSeq 2500 (2x100 bp) or NovaSeq (2x150 bp). The original pipeline was this. Demultiplexing of reads and collapsing into UMI consensus sequences were performed with MIGEC, and V(D)J alignment was carried out with MiXCR. Using edgeR on replicate PBMC samples, clonotypes were called vaccine-responding if FDR was below 0.01 and the log2 fold change was above 5 up to day 15. Each bulk clonotype was labeled CD4 or CD8 based on which sequenced repertoire, CD4 or CD8, contained the clonotype at higher abundance. The public reads were reanalyzed by TCRdb: fastp trimming at Q25, MiXCR alignment, in-frame beta chains only. Rows are unified per CDR3 protein, each entry keeping the most common DNA and genes. TCRdb's processing, not the authors' own work, is the source of the V and J calls. The sample table holds around 310,000 distinct CDR3 sequences, of which 4% were seen once. In total, the top ten clones hold around 24% of the sample.

The rearrangement combines TRBV5-1 with TRBJ2-3; 9 bases in the middle match TRBD2. The source material was PBMCs, sampled 5 days after the yellow fever booster vaccination. This receptor was obtained from a man aged 18 to 35 who received the YFV17D yellow fever vaccine. The CDR3 protein is CASSAGASGADTQYF. Read as DNA, the sequence is TGCGCCAGCAGCGCTGGGGCTAGCGGGGCAGATACGCAGTATTTT.